This T cell receptor (beta chain) came from a study of T cells in Graves' hyperthyroidism and ophthalmopathy (dated by TCRdb to between 2017 and 2020). Some background on the complete study: Peripheral blood samples were taken at the time of initial diagnosis, prior to any treatment. Following sampling, methimazole starting at 30 mg daily was given to hyperthyroidism patients, and high-dose intravenous methylprednisolone was given to ophthalmopathy patients. Prospective prediction of ophthalmopathy was tested in an independent validation cohort consisting of 18 hyperthyroidism patients and around 16 patients who later progressed to ophthalmopathy. A discovery cohort of about 100 patients, approximately 45 with Graves' ophthalmopathy and about 58 with stable Graves' hyperthyroidism, was used to find distinguishing TCR V-J signatures. Thyroid tissue and blood T-cell repertoires from six Graves' hyperthyroidism patients were also compared in the study. The paper describes TCR Vbeta CDR3 sequencing of fewer than 150 peripheral blood samples, made up of approximately 40 ophthalmopathy patients, more than 70 hyperthyroidism patients and about 17 progressor patients. The roughly 91 discovery patients were randomly divided into training and test sets at a 7:3 ratio. General findings and caveats noted by the study authors: Sample size was not statistically predetermined, and investigators were not blinded to group allocation. Blood samples also contained most of the expanded thyroid clonotypes (frequency above 0.001), which suggests that blood repertoires may reflect thyroid immune responses. In cross-validation, a model built on a 13 V-J signature told ophthalmopathy apart from stable hyperthyroidism with under 90% sensitivity and about 81% specificity, and in testing the same model reached 80%/75%. In validation, the model predicted progression to ophthalmopathy with 55% to 71% sensitivity and 72% to 85% specificity, a median of 6.5 months before onset.

This clonotype was seen at least ten times. Its antigen is currently not known. Base qualities are not at hand, and no much larger clone is one base apart. The TCR beta CDR3 regions were amplified from the RNA transcripts. A first-round RT-PCR of the TCR CDR3 used the HTBI primer set with the Qiagen OneStep RT-PCR kit. The libraries were constructed in a second round of multiplex PCR and then size-selected and purified. Sequencing of the libraries was done on an Illumina HiSeq2000 using paired-end 100 bp reads. The original methods were these. SOAPnuke was used to process the raw data, throwing out any read that contained adapters or uncalled bases, had a mean Phred below 15, or lacked an exact constant-primer or identifier match. COPE v1.2.5 was used to merge high-quality paired reads, and clonotypes were defined as unique nucleotide sequences. MiTCR v1.1 was used to align the clonotypes against IMGT TRBV, TRBD and TRBJ reference segments. The analysis was restricted to V-J combinations with a frequency above 0.0001, which together covered about 99% of the repertoires. A TCS score was defined as the ratio between F50 (clonal expansion) and ExV (chaos), using BLOSUM62-based TCRdist between CDR3 peptides within each V-J. Welch's t-statistics and random forest reduced roughly 540 V-J features to 13, which were used in a naive Bayes classifier (R e1071). In-frame beta chains were kept once TCRdb had trimmed the public reads at Q25 with fastp and called clones with MiXCR. Each CDR3 protein gets just one entry, which takes the most common genes and DNA from the rows behind it. None of the V and J calls come from the authors' own analysis; TCRdb made them. The sample contains 550,000 to 600,000 distinct CDR3 sequences, 11% to 15% of them found a single time. The biggest ten clones account for about 7% of the sample.

The junction shows trimming of 3 bases on V and 4 bases on J, plus 13 bases between the germline ends. CDR1 and CDR2 (SGHAT, FQDESV) derive from the germline V gene (reference sequence). Reading from cysteine to phenylalanine, the CDR3 counts 15 amino acids. Only the CDR3 part of the read is kept: 45 bases, read in frame from the first base. Ophthalmopathy patients had moderately to severely active disease, with a Clinical Activity Score of 3 or more, a NOSPECS grade of 4 or more, and a disease duration of less than 3 months. Patients with uncontrolled infections, other autoimmune diseases, pregnancy or lactation were excluded. Diagnoses were based on clinical symptoms, serum thyroxine and TRAb, thyroid ultrasound and orbital computed tomography. PBMCs were separated from roughly 10 ml of fresh peripheral blood using Ficoll-Paque density gradient centrifugation. Total RNA was extracted using Trizol reagent, and RNA quality was assessed on an Agilent 2100 Bioanalyzer.

The origin of this receptor is a woman aged 18-30 years with Graves' ophthalmopathy. The chain is made from TRBV11-1 and TRBJ2-1; the best D guess is TRBD1, with 6 bases matching. Input material: blood. The CDR3 protein sequence reads: CASSLEQGGYNEQFF. The DNA sequence is TGTGCCAGCAGCTTGGAACAGGGTGGATACAATGAGCAGTTCTTC.